This T cell receptor beta chain originates from a study of T cells in tuberculosis. Study in general: Sequenced TCRs come from CD1B-GMM tetramer-binding T cells.

Study results and limitations: T cells binding CD1B-GMM tetramer weakly possibly escaped the sort.

Sequencing of TCR-alpha and TCR-beta chains was unpaired. Only in-frame clones appear in the TCRdb table, and some are missing; sequencing was by immunoSEQ multiplex PCR. Of more than 45,000 clones in the sample, nearly 90% were seen once. Cells were sorted from thawed PBMC rested overnight and stained with GMM-loaded CD1B tetramer, viability dye and anti-CD3. The CD1B tetramers carried C32 glucose monomycolate purified from Rhodococcus equi. CD14-expressing monocytes were removed from PBMC before cryopreservation and sorting. Trimming removed 1 base at V and 1 base at J, with 8 bases between. Germline loops: CDR1 SGHDN, CDR2 FVKESK. The CDR3 is 15 amino acids.

The chain recombines TRBV14 with TRBJ1-3; no definite D call. Specimen: CD1b-GMM tetramer-negative cells sorted from PBMCs. The sequence came from an adult woman with latent tuberculosis. The CDR3 region has the DNA TGTGCCAGCAGCCAAGTTAGTCGTTCTGGAAACACCATATATTTT. It yields the protein CASSQVSRSGNTIYF.